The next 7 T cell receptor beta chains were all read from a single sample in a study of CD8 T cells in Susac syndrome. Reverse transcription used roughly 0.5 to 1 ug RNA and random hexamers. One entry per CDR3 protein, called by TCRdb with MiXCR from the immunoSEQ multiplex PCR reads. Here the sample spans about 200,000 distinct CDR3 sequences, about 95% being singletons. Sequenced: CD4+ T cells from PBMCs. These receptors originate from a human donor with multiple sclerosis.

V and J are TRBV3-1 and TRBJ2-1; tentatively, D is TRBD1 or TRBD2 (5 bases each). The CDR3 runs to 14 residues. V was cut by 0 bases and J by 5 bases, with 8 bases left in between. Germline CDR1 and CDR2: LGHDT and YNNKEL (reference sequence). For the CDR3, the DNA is TGTGCCAGCAGCCAAGACTGGGGGAACAATGAGCAGTTCTTC. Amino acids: CASSQDWGNNEQFF.

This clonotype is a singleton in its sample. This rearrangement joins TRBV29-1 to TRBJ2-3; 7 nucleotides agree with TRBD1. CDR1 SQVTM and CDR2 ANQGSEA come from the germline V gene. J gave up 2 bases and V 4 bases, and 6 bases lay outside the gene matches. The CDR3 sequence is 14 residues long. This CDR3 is CSVAGQTNTDTQYF. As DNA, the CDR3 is TGCAGCGTTGCGGGACAGACCAACACAGATACGCAGTATTTT.

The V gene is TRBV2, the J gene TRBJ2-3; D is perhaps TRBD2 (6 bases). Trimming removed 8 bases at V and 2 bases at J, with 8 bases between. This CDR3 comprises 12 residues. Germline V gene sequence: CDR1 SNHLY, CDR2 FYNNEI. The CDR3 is CASGGNTDTQYF. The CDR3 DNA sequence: TGTGCCAGCGGCGGGAACACAGATACGCAGTATTTT.

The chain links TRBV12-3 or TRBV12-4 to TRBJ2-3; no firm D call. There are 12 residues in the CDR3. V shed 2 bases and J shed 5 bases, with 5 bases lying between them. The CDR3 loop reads CASSLRRDTQYF. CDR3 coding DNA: TGTGCCAGCAGTTTAAGGCGAGATACGCAGTATTTT.

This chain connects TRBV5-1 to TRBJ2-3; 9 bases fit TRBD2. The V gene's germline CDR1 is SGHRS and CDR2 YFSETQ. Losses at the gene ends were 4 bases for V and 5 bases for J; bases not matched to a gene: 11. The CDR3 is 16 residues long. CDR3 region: CASSQRQAGGEDTQYF. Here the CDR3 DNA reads TGCGCCAGCAGCCAGAGACAAGCGGGAGGTGAAGATACGCAGTATTTT.

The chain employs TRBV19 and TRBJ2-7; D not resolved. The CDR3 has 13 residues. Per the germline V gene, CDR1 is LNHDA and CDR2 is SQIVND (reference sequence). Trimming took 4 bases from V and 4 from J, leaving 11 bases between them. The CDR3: CASSTPLHYEQYF. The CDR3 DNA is TGTGCCAGTAGTACACCGTTGCATTACGAGCAGTACTTC.

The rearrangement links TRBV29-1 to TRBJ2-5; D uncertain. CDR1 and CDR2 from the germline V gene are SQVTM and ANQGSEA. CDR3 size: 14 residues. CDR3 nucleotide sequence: TGCAGTTTTAGGTCGTTTGAGGACCAAGAGACCCAGTACTTC. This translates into CSFRSFEDQETQYF.